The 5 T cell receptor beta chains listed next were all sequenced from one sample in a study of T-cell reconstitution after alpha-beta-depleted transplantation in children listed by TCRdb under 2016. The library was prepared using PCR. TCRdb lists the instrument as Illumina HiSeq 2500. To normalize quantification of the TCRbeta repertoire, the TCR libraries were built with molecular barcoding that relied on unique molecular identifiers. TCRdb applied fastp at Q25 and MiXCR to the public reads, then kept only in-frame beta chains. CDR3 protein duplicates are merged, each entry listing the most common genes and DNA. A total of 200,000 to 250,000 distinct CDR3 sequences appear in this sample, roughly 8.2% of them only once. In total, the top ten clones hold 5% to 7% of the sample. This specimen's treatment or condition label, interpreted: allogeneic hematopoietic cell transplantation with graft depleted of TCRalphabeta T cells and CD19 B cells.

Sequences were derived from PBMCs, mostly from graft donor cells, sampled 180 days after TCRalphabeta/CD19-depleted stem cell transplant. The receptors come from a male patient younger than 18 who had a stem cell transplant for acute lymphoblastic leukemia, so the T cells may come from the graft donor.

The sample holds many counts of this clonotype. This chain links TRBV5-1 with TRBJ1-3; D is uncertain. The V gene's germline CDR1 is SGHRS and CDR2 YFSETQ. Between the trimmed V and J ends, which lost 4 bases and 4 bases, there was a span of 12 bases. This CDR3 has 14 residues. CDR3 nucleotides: TGCGCCAGCAGCCCCTTGATCTCCGGAAACACCATATATTTT. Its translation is CASSPLISGNTIYF.

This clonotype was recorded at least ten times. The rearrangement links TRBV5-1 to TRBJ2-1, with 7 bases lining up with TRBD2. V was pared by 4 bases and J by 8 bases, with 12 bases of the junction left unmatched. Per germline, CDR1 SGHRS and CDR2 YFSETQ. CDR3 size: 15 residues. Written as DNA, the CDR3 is TGCGCCAGCAGCCCGGAGGGACTACCGGGGGATGAGCAGTTCTTC. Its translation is CASSPEGLPGDEQFF.

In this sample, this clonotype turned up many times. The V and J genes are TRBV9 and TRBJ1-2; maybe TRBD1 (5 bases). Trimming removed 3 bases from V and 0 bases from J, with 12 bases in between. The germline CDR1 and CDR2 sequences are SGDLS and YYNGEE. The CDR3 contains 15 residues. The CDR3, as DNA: TGTGCCAGCAGCGGGGGTGACAGCTCTAACTATGGCTACACCTTC. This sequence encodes CASSGGDSSNYGYTF.

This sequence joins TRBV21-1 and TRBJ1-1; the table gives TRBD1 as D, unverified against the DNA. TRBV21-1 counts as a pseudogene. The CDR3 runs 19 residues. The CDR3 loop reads CASSKRHTDRGRENTEAFF. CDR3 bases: TGTGCCAGCAGCAAACGCCACACCGACAGGGGACGGGAGAACACTGAAGCTTTCTTT.

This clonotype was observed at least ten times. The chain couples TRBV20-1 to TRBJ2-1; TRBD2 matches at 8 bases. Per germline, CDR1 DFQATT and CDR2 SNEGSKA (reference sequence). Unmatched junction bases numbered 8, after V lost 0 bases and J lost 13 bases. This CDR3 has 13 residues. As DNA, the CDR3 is TGCAGTGCTAGAGATCCCCAGCGGGGGACCCAGTTCTTC. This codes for CSARDPQRGTQFF.